This T cell receptor (beta chain) is drawn from a study of T-cell memory formation after mild COVID-19. Study context: Largely, TCR clusters stayed within a single donor. Study results and limitations: Within pre-infection memory, some responding clones were found, suggesting cross-reactive memory joined. CD8+ contracting clones occupied EMRA, while CD4+ ones occupied mainly CM and EM.

Turning to this clonotype: Its antigen is not known.

Trimming removed 4 bases at V and 7 bases at J, with 17 bases between. This CDR3 spans 14 amino acids. Germline assignment: CDR1 SGHNT and CDR2 YYREEE (reference sequence). 5'RACE primed from the constant segment yielded TCR alpha and TCR beta cDNA libraries bearing sample barcodes and UMIs. TCRdb fed the 5' RACE reads into MiXCR, producing one record per CDR3 protein. The repertoire holds about 200,000 distinct CDR3 sequences, more than 8% seen once, with 3.5% in the top ten. The rearrangement joins TRBV5-4 to TRBJ1-2; no clear D. Sequencing used PBMCs or a T cell subset sorted from them (not recorded which). The source is a man aged 18-30 years who had mild COVID-19 (a few samples of this study predate the infection). Cell type and time point are not known. CDR3 in amino acids: CASSGAGDPGGYTF. The CDR3 DNA reads TGTGCCAGCAGCGGAGCGGGTGATCCGGGTGGCTACACCTTC. Supplemented by reference TRBV5-4 and TRBJ1-2, the full variable domain reads ETGVTQSPTHLIKTRGQQVTLRCSSQSGHNTVSWYQQALGQGPQFIFQYYREEENGRGNFPPRFSGLQFPNYSSELNVNALELDDSALYLCASSGAGDPGGYTFGSGTRLTVV.